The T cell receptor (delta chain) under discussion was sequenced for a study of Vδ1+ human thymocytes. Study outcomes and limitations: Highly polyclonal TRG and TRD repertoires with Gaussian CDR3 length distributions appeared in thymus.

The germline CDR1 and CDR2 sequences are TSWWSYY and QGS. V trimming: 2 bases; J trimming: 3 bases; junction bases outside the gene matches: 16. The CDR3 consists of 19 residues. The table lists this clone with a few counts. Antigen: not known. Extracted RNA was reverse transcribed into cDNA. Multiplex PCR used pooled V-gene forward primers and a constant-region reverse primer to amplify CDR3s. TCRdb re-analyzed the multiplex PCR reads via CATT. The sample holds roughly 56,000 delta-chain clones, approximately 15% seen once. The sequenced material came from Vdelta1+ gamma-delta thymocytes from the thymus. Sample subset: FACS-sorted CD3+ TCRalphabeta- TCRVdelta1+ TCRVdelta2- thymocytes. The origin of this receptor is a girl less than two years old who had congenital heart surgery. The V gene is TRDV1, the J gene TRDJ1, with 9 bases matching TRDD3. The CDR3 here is CALGEWGSTGGYSSDKLIF. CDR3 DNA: TGTGCTCTTGGGGAATGGGGTAGCACCGGGGGATACTCATCCGATAAACTCATCTTT.